Following are 29 T cell receptor beta chains from one sample sequenced in a study of blood T cell repertoires in COVID-19. The protocol was immunoSEQ multiplex PCR, while the TCRdb copy is restricted to in-frame clones and leaves out a portion. The table includes more than 95,000 clones, about 79% detected once. Material for sequencing was peripheral blood. Receptors originate from a man in his forties with active or convalescent COVID-19.

The chain uses TRBV5-1 and TRBJ1-1; TRBD1 matches 9 bases. V shed 3 bases, J shed 4 bases, and the junction held 7 bases outside the gene matches. The germline V gene encodes CDR1 SGHRS and CDR2 YFSETQ. This CDR3 comprises 15 residues. The CDR3 region has the DNA TGCGCCAGCAGCTGGGGGACAGGGAGGGTCACTGAAGCTTTCTTT. This translates into CASSWGTGRVTEAFF. The full variable domain, rest sourced from reference TRBV5-1 and TRBJ1-1, is KAGVTQTPRYLIKTRGQQVTLSCSPISGHRSVSWYQQTPGQGLQFLFEYFSETQRNKGNFPGRFSGRQFSNSRSEMNVSTLELGDSALYLCASSWGTGRVTEAFFGQGTRLTVV.

This chain joins TRBV6-5 and TRBJ2-3; perhaps TRBD2 as D (6 bases). V was trimmed by 5 bases and J by 7 bases, leaving 19 bases between them. This CDR3 spans 15 amino acids. Germline V gives CDR1 MNHEY, CDR2 SVGAGI. Here the CDR3 DNA reads TGTGCCAGCAGTCCGGTAGCGGCCCCCCCAAATACGCAGTATTTT. This codes for CASSPVAAPPNTQYF.

The CDR3 loop is CAWIIPGTSTGNTIYF. Here the CDR3 DNA reads TGTGCCTGGATCATTCCGGGGACATCGACTGGAAACACCATATATTTT. The V and J genes are TRBV30 and TRBJ1-3; D is possibly TRBD1 (6 bases). The V gene's germline CDR1 is GTSNPN and CDR2 SVGIG (reference sequence). This CDR3 region has 16 residues. Between the trimmed V and J ends, which lost 4 bases and 2 bases, there was a span of 18 bases.

Comment on this clone: Distinct nucleotide sequences in the sample also encode this CDR3. The chain employs TRBV4-1 and TRBJ1-1; D gene ambiguous. Deletions cut 0 bases from V and 0 bases from J, with 5 bases between. The CDR3 is made up of 14 amino acids. Germline CDR1 reads MGHRA; CDR2 reads YSYEKL. This chain's CDR3 is CASSQDPVNTEAFF. In DNA, the CDR3 is TGCGCCAGCAGCCAAGATCCCGTGAACACTGAAGCTTTCTTT.

V and J are TRBV5-4 and TRBJ1-2; D uncertain. Trimming shortened V by 0 bases and J by 6 bases, and 6 bases separated the two germline ends. The CDR3 is made up of 12 amino acids. CDR1 and CDR2 from the germline V gene are SGHNT and YYREEE (reference sequence). CDR3 nucleotide sequence: TGTGCCAGCAGCTTGGAACAGAATGGCTACACCTTC. Its protein product is CASSLEQNGYTF.

The chain links TRBV5-4 to TRBJ2-3, with 9 bases identical to TRBD2. The CDR3 sequence is 15 residues long. V was clipped by 4 bases and J by 2 bases; unmatched bases: 5. From germline, CDR1 is SGHNT and CDR2 YYREEE (reference sequence). CDR3 in amino acids: CASSQGLASTDTQYF. The CDR3 DNA is TGTGCCAGCAGCCAGGGACTAGCTTCCACAGATACGCAGTATTTT. Together with reference TRBV5-4 and TRBJ2-3, the CDR3 gives the full variable domain: ETGVTQSPTHLIKTRGQQVTLRCSSQSGHNTVSWYQQALGQGPQFIFQYYREEENGRGNFPPRFSGLQFPNYSSELNVNALELDDSALYLCASSQGLASTDTQYFGPGTRLTVL.

The table lists this clone with a few counts. This chain uses TRBV5-1 with TRBJ1-2, with a weak D call TRBD1 (5 bases). CDR3 length equals 14 residues. V gave up 2 bases and J gave up 11 bases, with 19 bases separating them. CDR1 and CDR2 (germline): SGHRS, YFSETQ. For the CDR3, the DNA is TGCGCCAGCAGCTTACGTCAGGGTGGAGCTTCATACACCTTC. Translation gives CASSLRQGGASYTF.

This chain links TRBV5-6 with TRBJ1-4, with D uncertain. This CDR3 is built from 14 residues. V lost 0 bases to trimming and J lost 7 bases, with 10 bases between them. Looked up from germline, CDR1 is SGHDT and CDR2 is YYEEEE. CDR3 sequence (DNA): TGTGCCAGCAGCTTGGCGGAGTTCGGTGAAAAACTGTTTTTT. Translated: CASSLAEFGEKLFF.

V is TRBV6-5 and J is TRBJ1-1, with D possibly matching TRBD1 (5 bases). The length of the CDR3 is 14 residues. Germline V lookup: CDR1 MNHEY, CDR2 SVGAGI. Trimming pared 7 bases from V and 6 bases from J, leaving 18 bases between. The CDR3, as DNA: TGTGCCAGCACCGGGGCGGGGGGTCCGTCTGAAGCTTTCTTT. Its protein product is CASTGAGGPSEAFF.

This chain joins TRBV24-1 and TRBJ1-5; D perhaps matches TRBD1 (5 bases). Germline V gives CDR1 KGHDR, CDR2 SFDVKD. The CDR3 is 13 residues long. V lost 5 bases and J lost 7, with 11 bases in between. The CDR3 region has the DNA TGTGCCACCAGTGGAGGGGCGGGGCAGCCCCAGCATTTT. This translates into CATSGGAGQPQHF.

V usage is TRBV7-5 and J usage is TRBJ1-5; the table's D gene call, TRBD1, was not cross checked with the DNA. TRBV7-5 is noted as a pseudogene. The CDR3 runs 17 residues. The CDR3 nucleotides read TGTGTCAGAAGCTTATACGGCAGGGGGGTATGCAATCAGCCCCAGCATTTT. Protein product: CVRSLYGRGVCNQPQHF.

The chain carries TRBV25-1 and TRBJ2-7; D remains ambiguous. The CDR3 length is 13 residues. Germline V gene data show CDR1 as MGHDK and CDR2 as SYGVNS. The ends were cut back, 4 bases at V and 4 bases at J, with 11 bases in the middle. The CDR3 nucleotides are TGTGCCAGCAGTGTGACTGGGTTTTACGAGCAGTACTTC. This translates into CASSVTGFYEQYF.

The V and J genes are TRBV6-5 and TRBJ1-1, with D possibly being TRBD1 (6 bases). The CDR3 spans 15 residues. V was pared by 4 bases and J by 1 base, with 13 bases between. Germline CDR1 and CDR2: MNHEY and SVGAGI. CDR3 loop: CASSSMAQGNTEAFF. CDR3 nucleotide sequence: TGTGCCAGCAGTTCCATGGCACAGGGGAACACTGAAGCTTTCTTT.

The chain carries TRBV4-1 and TRBJ1-5; 9 positions match TRBD1. This CDR3 has 17 amino acids. Germline V CDR1 and CDR2: MGHRA, YSYEKL. The V and J ends lost 3 bases and 1 base, in that order; junction bases with no gene match: 7. The CDR3 DNA reads TGCGCCAGCAGCCAGACAGGGGGGATCTGGAGCAATCAGCCCCAGCATTTT. Its translation: CASSQTGGIWSNQPQHF.

The rearrangement uses TRBV5-1 and TRBJ1-2; D perhaps matches TRBD1 (5 bases). Germline-derived CDR1 and CDR2 are SGHRS and YFSETQ. The CDR3 sequence is 15 residues long. V was cut by 2 bases and J by 2 bases, with 13 bases left in between. CDR3 region: CASSLADSFNYGYTF. The CDR3 DNA reads as TGCGCCAGCAGCTTAGCCGACAGTTTCAACTATGGCTACACCTTC.

The chain carries TRBV13 and TRBJ1-2; tentatively, D is TRBD1 (5 bases). The CDR3 totals 14 residues. Per the germline V gene, CDR1 is PRHDT and CDR2 is FYEKMQ (reference sequence). V dropped 0 bases and J dropped 7 bases, with 12 bases sitting between them. The DNA for the CDR3 is TGTGCCAGCAGCTTAGGTGGGGCCCAGGGTGGCTACACCTTC. It is translated as CASSLGGAQGGYTF.

This clone appeared a few times. The gene calls are TRBV19 and TRBJ1-1; 9 bases are a match to TRBD1. V trimming: 3 bases; J trimming: 11 bases; junction bases outside the gene matches: 7. Germline V lookup: CDR1 LNHDA, CDR2 SQIVND (reference sequence). This CDR3 comprises 13 residues. The CDR3 protein is CASSMGTGSRAFF. In nucleotides, the CDR3 is TGTGCCAGTAGTATGGGGACAGGGTCTCGGGCTTTCTTT.

This clone has more than one count but fewer than ten. V and J are TRBV21-1 and TRBJ1-5; the DNA was not used to check the table's D call, TRBD1. TRBV21-1 is deemed a pseudogene. The CDR3 consists of 19 residues. As DNA, the CDR3 is TGTGCCAGCAGCAAGGGTCGGGACAGGGGTCTTTTTAGCAATCAGCCCCAGCATTTT. Amino acid sequence: CASSKGRDRGLFSNQPQHF.

This chain connects TRBV6-5 to TRBJ2-6, with D possibly TRBD1 on 6 matching bases. Deletions cut 5 bases from V and 1 base from J, with 9 bases between. CDR3 length equals 15 residues. Looked up from germline, CDR1 is MNHEY and CDR2 is SVGAGI. The CDR3 sequence is CASSKQGSGANVLTF. Here the CDR3 DNA reads TGTGCCAGCAGTAAACAGGGTTCTGGGGCCAACGTCCTGACTTTC.

This sequence joins TRBV12-3 or TRBV12-4 and TRBJ2-7; maybe TRBD1 (5 bases). V lost 5 bases and J 2 bases, leaving 7 bases between the germline ends. The CDR3 loop spans 12 amino acids. CDR3 protein: CASSGHPYEQYF. CDR3 nucleotide sequence: TGTGCCAGCAGTGGACACCCCTACGAGCAGTACTTC.

V and J are TRBV6-5 and TRBJ1-1, with 8 positions matching TRBD1. V trimming: 6 bases; J trimming: 2 bases; junction bases outside the gene matches: 8. Per germline, CDR1 MNHEY and CDR2 SVGAGI. The CDR3 consists of 15 residues. CDR3 residues: CASSSPGQVNTEAFF. The CDR3, as DNA: TGTGCCAGCAGCTCTCCGGGACAGGTAAACACTGAAGCTTTCTTT.

CDR3 in DNA: TGTGCCAGTAAACTGGAGGAAAGGATGAACACTGAAGCTTTCTTT. Amino acid sequence: CASKLEERMNTEAFF. The chain links TRBV19 to TRBJ1-1; D is ambiguous. CDR3 length equals 15 residues. V lost 7 bases to trimming and J lost 0 bases, with 15 bases between them. Germline loops: CDR1 LNHDA, CDR2 SQIVND (reference sequence).

The chain has TRBV11-3 and TRBJ2-6, with TRBD1 matching 7 bases. CDR1 and CDR2 from the germline V gene are SGHNT and YENEEA. The CDR3 runs to 17 residues. Losses at the gene ends were 7 bases for V and 0 bases for J; bases not matched to a gene: 9. CDR3 protein: CASNQGQRNSGANVLTF. The CDR3 region has the DNA TGTGCCAGCAACCAGGGACAGAGAAACTCTGGGGCCAACGTCCTGACTTTC. The entire variable domain, with the rest obtained from reference TRBV11-3 and TRBJ2-6, is as follows: EAGVVQSPRYKIIEKKQPVAFWCNPISGHNTLYWYLQNLGQGPELLIRYENEEAVDDSQLPKDRFSAERLKGVDSTLKIQPAELGDSAVYLCASNQGQRNSGANVLTFGAGSRLTVL.

This clone appeared a few times. The J gene is TRBJ1-1, the V gene TRBV10-1, with TRBD1 as a possible D gene (6 bases). CDR1 and CDR2 from the germline V gene are WNHNN and SYGVQD (reference sequence). V was clipped by 2 bases and J by 0 bases, with 7 bases between them. The length of the CDR3 is 14 residues. The CDR3 bases are TGCGCCAGCAGTGAGCAGGGGCTGAACACTGAAGCTTTCTTT. It translates to CASSEQGLNTEAFF.

The CDR3 spells CASSLGSSTEAFF. The CDR3 nucleotides read TGTGCCAGCAGCTTAGGTAGCTCCACTGAAGCTTTCTTT. The V gene is TRBV7-2, the J gene TRBJ1-1; D is unresolved. The CDR3 loop spans 13 amino acids. V was clipped by 1 base and J by 4 bases, with 7 bases between them. The germline gives CDR1 SGHTA, CDR2 FQGNSA. Complete variable domain (other parts from reference TRBV7-2 and TRBJ1-1): GAGVSQSPSNKVTEKGKDVELRCDPISGHTALYWYRQSLGQGLEFLIYFQGNSAPDKSGLPSDRFSAERTGGSVSTLTIQRTQQEDSAVYLCASSLGSSTEAFFGQGTRLTVV.

This clone was observed once. The chain has TRBV6-5 and TRBJ1-5; no clear D gene. Per germline, CDR1 MNHEY and CDR2 SVGAGI. This CDR3 is built from 15 residues. Trimming shortened V by 2 bases and J by 0 bases, and 8 bases separated the two germline ends. The CDR3 DNA sequence: TGTGCCAGCAGTTACGCCGGAGTTAGCAATCAGCCCCAGCATTTT. Protein product: CASSYAGVSNQPQHF.

V and J are TRBV11-3 and TRBJ2-2, with 7 nucleotides matching TRBD2. Germline CDR1 reads SGHNT; CDR2 reads YENEEA. V was clipped by 0 bases and J by 1 base; unmatched bases: 2. The length of the CDR3 is 16 residues. This chain's CDR3 is CASSLDPGGNTGELFF. CDR3 nucleotide sequence: TGTGCCAGCAGCTTAGATCCGGGGGGGAACACCGGGGAGCTGTTTTTT.

The CDR3 region is CASSLGPTGWTGANVLTF. CDR3 DNA sequence: TGCGCCAGCAGCTTGGGCCCTACAGGTTGGACCGGGGCCAACGTCCTGACTTTC. The chain has TRBV5-1 and TRBJ2-6; the D gene is possibly TRBD1 (5 bases). Germline V gene sequence: CDR1 SGHRS, CDR2 YFSETQ. Trimming took off 0 bases at V and 4 bases at J, with 17 bases between the two ends. The CDR3 covers 18 residues. The whole variable domain, filled in from reference TRBV5-1 and TRBJ2-6, reads KAGVTQTPRYLIKTRGQQVTLSCSPISGHRSVSWYQQTPGQGLQFLFEYFSETQRNKGNFPGRFSGRQFSNSRSEMNVSTLELGDSALYLCASSLGPTGWTGANVLTFGAGSRLTVL.

The chain employs TRBV18 and TRBJ2-7; D gene ambiguous. Germline values: CDR1 KGHSH, CDR2 LQKENI. This CDR3 has 14 amino acids. The V end was cut by 2 bases, the J end by 1 base, with 9 bases between. In nucleotides, the CDR3 is TGTGCCAGCTCACCAGTGACACCATCCTACGAGCAGTACTTC. This gives the protein CASSPVTPSYEQYF.